The 31 T cell receptor beta chains presented below share a single source sample, sequenced in a study of blood T cell repertoires in COVID-19 (TCRdb year 2020). Libraries were made using the immunoSEQ multiplex PCR assay. TCRdb mirrors the immuneACCESS table, restricted to in-frame sequences. Some clones are absent from its copies; in checked studies, under half trace to an unresolved V gene, and the reason for the others is unknown. A total of about 100,000 clones appear in this sample, 70% to 90% of them only once. The leading ten clones occupy about 5% of the sample. The sample consisted of peripheral blood. The receptors shown here come from a human donor in a cohort sampled during active COVID-19.

V usage is TRBV6-1 and J usage is TRBJ2-1, with D possibly matching TRBD1 (5 bases). Between the trimmed V and J ends, which lost 3 bases and 4 bases, there was a span of 7 bases. The germline V gene has CDR1 MNHNS and CDR2 SASEGT. The CDR3 extends over 13 amino acids. DNA for the CDR3: TGTGCCAGCAGTGAGGGGCAGTACAATGAGCAGTTCTTC. Its translation is CASSEGQYNEQFF.

This chain connects TRBV28 to TRBJ2-7; 12 positions match TRBD1. CDR1 is MDHEN and CDR2 is SYDVKM in the germline V gene. With 1 base clipped from V and 6 bases from J, the junction kept 4 bases outside the gene matches. CDR3 length: 15 amino acids. CDR3 residues: CASSLSGTGGGEQYF. CDR3 bases: TGTGCCAGCAGTTTATCCGGGACAGGGGGCGGCGAGCAGTACTTC.

This chain joins TRBV19 and TRBJ2-6, with 11 bases fitting TRBD1. The germline gives CDR1 LNHDA, CDR2 SQIVND (reference sequence). The CDR3 is 17 residues long. V dropped 3 bases and J dropped 1; count of bases not matched to a gene: 2. The CDR3 reads CASSMRDRGSGANVLTF. The CDR3 coding sequence is TGTGCCAGTAGTATGAGGGACAGGGGGTCTGGGGCCAACGTCCTGACTTTC.

The chain employs TRBV5-5 and TRBJ2-7; D is ambiguous. Germline CDR1 and CDR2: SGHKS and YYEKEE (reference sequence). There are 15 residues in the CDR3. Trimming left V 1 base short and J 7 bases short, with 18 bases between. The CDR3 nucleotides read TGTGCCAGCAGCTTGAGTCTACGCTCTCCCTTAGAGCAGTACTTC. It yields the protein CASSLSLRSPLEQYF.

Only one count was recorded for this clone. The V gene is TRBV10-2, the J gene TRBJ1-6, with 8 bases identical to TRBD1. The J segment lost 9 bases and the V segment lost 3 bases, leaving 10 bases of the junction unmatched. The CDR3 extends over 16 amino acids. Germline assignment: CDR1 WSHSY and CDR2 SAAADI. CDR3 DNA sequence: TGCGCCAGCAGTGATGTGGGGACAGGTATTGGTTCACCCCTCCACTTT. Its protein product is CASSDVGTGIGSPLHF.

The chain uses TRBV5-1 and TRBJ2-1, with 8 bases lining up with TRBD1. There are 16 residues in the CDR3. After removal of 1 base from V and 8 bases from J, the junction contained 11 bases not matched to a gene. Germline V CDR1 and CDR2: SGHRS, YFSETQ. CDR3 residues: CASSLTGRGPGDEQFF. Written as DNA, the CDR3 is TGCGCCAGCAGCTTGACTGGCAGGGGGCCGGGGGATGAGCAGTTCTTC.

The chain carries TRBV18 and TRBJ2-7; 9 positions match TRBD1. Germline V gene sequence: CDR1 KGHSH, CDR2 LQKENI. The CDR3 is made up of 17 amino acids. J gave up 4 bases and V 3 bases, and 13 bases lay outside the gene matches. CDR3 DNA: TGTGCCAGCTCACCGGGCCTCCCCCGACAGGGGGTTTACGAGCAGTACTTC. Residues: CASSPGLPRQGVYEQYF.

V usage is TRBV28 and J usage is TRBJ1-1; 7 positions match TRBD1. The CDR3 sequence is 14 residues long. With 3 bases clipped from V and 1 base from J, the junction kept 2 bases outside the gene matches. Germline V gene data show CDR1 as MDHEN and CDR2 as SYDVKM. CDR3 DNA: TGTGCCAGCAGTTTTGCAGGGGGGAACACTGAAGCTTTCTTT. This codes for CASSFAGGNTEAFF.

A few counts support this clone. J is TRBJ1-2 and V is TRBV5-1; no reliable D call. Germline CDR1 is SGHRS and CDR2 is YFSETQ. This CDR3 is 13 amino acids long. V was pared by 1 base and J by 3 bases, with 7 bases between. The CDR3 region has the DNA TGCGCCAGCAGCTTGATCTCAGACTATGGCTACACCTTC. Translated: CASSLISDYGYTF. Using reference TRBV5-1 and TRBJ1-2 for the parts outside the CDR3, the full variable domain is KAGVTQTPRYLIKTRGQQVTLSCSPISGHRSVSWYQQTPGQGLQFLFEYFSETQRNKGNFPGRFSGRQFSNSRSEMNVSTLELGDSALYLCASSLISDYGYTFGSGTRLTVV.

The gene calls are TRBV30 and TRBJ2-7; D gene uncertain. The CDR3 runs 11 residues. With 2 bases removed from V and 3 bases from J, the gap between germline ends came to 5 bases. The V gene's germline CDR1 is GTSNPN and CDR2 SVGIG (reference sequence). For the CDR3, the DNA is TGTGCCTGGAGTCCCAGCTACGAGCAGTACTTC. Its translation is CAWSPSYEQYF.

This clone has more than one count but fewer than ten. This rearrangement joins TRBV5-1 to TRBJ1-3; D gene ambiguous. Germline V CDR1 and CDR2: SGHRS, YFSETQ. CDR3 size: 14 residues. V shed 0 bases and J shed 4 bases, with 8 bases lying between them. The CDR3 loop is CASSLAEAGNTIYF. CDR3 nucleotide sequence: TGCGCCAGCAGCTTGGCCGAGGCCGGAAACACCATATATTTT.

In its sample, this clone was seen once. The chain employs TRBV19 and TRBJ1-2; D unclear. Germline-derived CDR1 and CDR2 are LNHDA and SQIVND (reference sequence). Between the trimmed V and J ends, which lost 1 base and 4 bases, there was a span of 10 bases. This CDR3 contains 14 residues. CDR3 residues: CASSIGGQVYGYTF. Written as DNA, the CDR3 is TGTGCCAGTAGTATAGGCGGCCAAGTCTATGGCTACACCTTC.

This chain links TRBV19 with TRBJ2-3; TRBD2 aligns across 9 bases. This CDR3 is 14 amino acids long. CDR1 is LNHDA and CDR2 is SQIVND in the germline V gene (reference sequence). The trim removed 9 bases at V and 2 bases at J, leaving 6 bases unmatched. The CDR3 nucleotides read TGTGCCAGCAAGATAGCGGGGGACACAGATACGCAGTATTTT. Protein sequence: CASKIAGDTDTQYF. Supplemented by reference TRBV19 and TRBJ2-3, the full variable domain reads DGGITQSPKYLFRKEGQNVTLSCEQNLNHDAMYWYRQDPGQGLRLIYYSQIVNDFQKGDIAEGYSVSREKKESFPLTVTSAQKNPTAFYLCASKIAGDTDTQYFGPGTRLTVL.

This clone was seen once. The chain carries TRBV7-6 and TRBJ1-6, with D tentatively TRBD1 (6 bases). Trimming cost V 1 base and J 7 bases, with 11 bases left between them. From germline, CDR1 is SGHVS and CDR2 FNYEAQ. The CDR3 length is 15 residues. The CDR3 spells CASSLDEGENSPLHF. CDR3 nucleotides: TGTGCCAGCAGCTTAGACGAGGGGGAGAATTCACCCCTCCACTTT.

The chain recombines TRBV4-2 with TRBJ1-2, with TRBD1 matching over 10 bases. This CDR3 is 16 amino acids long. V trimming: 1 base; J trimming: 3 bases; junction bases outside the gene matches: 5. CDR1 is LGHNA and CDR2 is YNFKEQ in the germline V gene. CDR3 residues: CASSQGTGTGDYGYTF. The CDR3 region has the DNA TGTGCCAGCAGCCAAGGCACCGGGACAGGGGACTATGGCTACACCTTC.

The chain's CDR3 is CASSITSLDEQFF. DNA for the CDR3: TGTGCCAGTAGTATAACGTCACTAGATGAGCAGTTCTTC. V is TRBV19 and J is TRBJ2-1, with TRBD2 as a possible D gene (5 bases). This CDR3 is built from 13 residues. Germline loops: CDR1 LNHDA, CDR2 SQIVND (reference sequence). Trimming removed 2 bases from V and 8 bases from J, with 10 bases in between.

J is TRBJ2-1 and V is TRBV7-8, with D tentatively TRBD1 (5 bases). The CDR3 has 16 amino acids. V dropped 0 bases and J dropped 5 bases, with 14 bases sitting between them. Germline V gene lookup returns CDR1 SGHVS and CDR2 FQNEAQ. DNA of the CDR3: TGTGCCAGCAGCTTAGCCGCTGGGCTGGGGCACAATGAGCAGTTCTTC. Protein product: CASSLAAGLGHNEQFF. Full variable domain (missing parts from reference TRBV7-8 and TRBJ2-1): GAGVSQSPRYKVAKRGQDVALRCDPISGHVSLFWYQQALGQGPEFLTYFQNEAQLDKSGLPSDRFFAERPEGSVSTLKIQRTQQEDSAVYLCASSLAAGLGHNEQFFGPGTRLTVL.

J is TRBJ2-5 and V is TRBV30; D possibly corresponds to TRBD1 (5 bases). Germline V CDR1 and CDR2: GTSNPN, SVGIG (reference sequence). This CDR3 has 15 amino acids. Trimming shortened V by 4 bases and J by 5 bases, and 20 bases separated the two germline ends. CDR3 amino acids: CAWTNRGGGGETQYF. The CDR3 DNA is TGTGCCTGGACAAATAGGGGTGGTGGTGGGGAGACCCAGTACTTC.

CDR3 DNA sequence: TGTGCCAGCAGTGAACTCCTCGGGTACGAGCAGTACTTC. Protein product: CASSELLGYEQYF. V gene TRBV6-1 combines with J gene TRBJ2-7; D unclear. The CDR3 sequence is 13 residues long. The germline V gene encodes CDR1 MNHNS and CDR2 SASEGT. V gave up 2 bases and J gave up 4 bases, with 9 bases separating them.

V and J are TRBV6-5 and TRBJ2-5; 9 bases agree with TRBD2. The CDR3 contains 14 residues. Per germline, CDR1 MNHEY and CDR2 SVGAGI. Trimming took 5 bases from V and 2 from J; bases not matched to a gene: 3. The CDR3, as DNA: TGTGCCAGCAGTCAGGGACTAGCACAAGAGACCCAGTACTTC. Its protein is CASSQGLAQETQYF.

The chain is built from TRBV10-3 and TRBJ1-4; 7 positions match TRBD1. Germline V gene sequence: CDR1 ENHRY, CDR2 SYGVKD. Trimming at V came to 5 bases and at J to 5 bases, leaving 2 bases not matched to a gene. The length of the CDR3 is 13 residues. CDR3 sequence (DNA): TGTGCCATCAGTACGGGACAGAATGAAAAACTGTTTTTT. This translates into CAISTGQNEKLFF.

This clone was picked up a small number of times. CDR3 loop: CASRYGVRTSGRAIQETQYF. The CDR3 DNA is TGCGCCAGCAGATATGGCGTACGGACTAGCGGGAGGGCCATACAAGAGACCCAGTACTTC. The rearrangement joins TRBV5-1 to TRBJ2-5; 15 bases match TRBD2. This CDR3 is built from 20 residues. V lost 5 bases, J lost 2 bases, and 16 bases stayed unmatched. From germline, CDR1 is SGHRS and CDR2 YFSETQ.

The genes are TRBV5-6 and TRBJ2-6, with TRBD1 matching over 7 bases. CDR3 size: 17 residues. Germline CDR1 reads SGHDT; CDR2 reads YYEEEE. The trim removed 0 bases at V and 3 bases at J, leaving 6 bases unmatched. This CDR3 is CASSLVTGSVGANVLTF. The CDR3 coding sequence is TGTGCCAGCAGCTTGGTGACAGGGTCGGTTGGGGCCAACGTCCTGACTTTC.

V and J are TRBV6-2 or TRBV6-3 and TRBJ2-3; D is perhaps TRBD2 (5 bases). CDR1 and CDR2 from the germline V gene are MNHEY and SVGEGT. With 5 bases removed from V and 2 bases from J, the gap between germline ends came to 14 bases. The CDR3 consists of 15 residues. For the CDR3, the DNA is TGTGCCAGCAGTGCTAGCCCATGGGACACAGATACGCAGTATTTT. It yields the protein CASSASPWDTDTQYF.

In this sample, this clone turned up a few times. The chain recombines TRBV15 with TRBJ2-7; 7 bases are a match to TRBD1. CDR1 is LNHNV and CDR2 is YYDKDF in the germline V gene (reference sequence). The V and J ends lost 0 bases and 4 bases, in that order; junction bases with no gene match: 6. This CDR3 comprises 15 residues. The CDR3 here is CATSREQGFRYEQYF. The DNA of the CDR3 is TGTGCCACCAGCAGAGAACAGGGGTTTAGGTACGAGCAGTACTTC.

This clone is a singleton in its sample. The chain recombines TRBV6-2 or TRBV6-3 with TRBJ1-1; D is unclear. The V gene lost 6 bases and the J gene lost 0 bases, with 8 bases spanning the gap. The CDR3 contains 13 residues. CDR1 is MNHEY and CDR2 is SVGEGT in the germline V gene. The CDR3 bases are TGTGCCAGCAGCCCCCATCTGAACACTGAAGCTTTCTTT. It is translated as CASSPHLNTEAFF.

The V gene is TRBV7-9, the J gene TRBJ2-2, with D possibly TRBD2 on 6 matching bases. Germline CDR1 SEHNR, CDR2 FQNEAQ (reference sequence). V was trimmed by 5 bases and J by 6 bases, leaving 13 bases between them. The CDR3 sequence is 14 residues long. The CDR3 DNA follows: TGTGCCAGCAGCCCCAACCCTAGCGCCGGGGAGCTGTTTTTT. Its translation is CASSPNPSAGELFF.

V is TRBV5-6 and J is TRBJ2-7, with 11 bases identical to TRBD2. Germline-derived CDR1 and CDR2 are SGHDT and YYEEEE. Trimming removed 2 bases from V and 2 bases from J; junction bases left unmatched: 6. This CDR3 is 16 amino acids long. The DNA for the CDR3 is TGTGCCAGCAGCTTTTCCGGGACTAGCGGCACCTACGAGCAGTACTTC. Its protein product is CASSFSGTSGTYEQYF.

The chain links TRBV5-6 to TRBJ1-5; 7 bases agree with TRBD1. The CDR3 is made up of 15 amino acids. V shed 1 base, J shed 4 bases, and the junction held 5 bases outside the gene matches. Germline V CDR1 and CDR2: SGHDT, YYEEEE. The CDR3 DNA follows: TGTGCCAGCAGCTTGCAGGGGGTCCCTAATCAGCCCCAGCATTTT. Its translation: CASSLQGVPNQPQHF. The full variable domain, rest sourced from reference TRBV5-6 and TRBJ1-5, is DAGVTQSPTHLIKTRGQQVTLRCSPKSGHDTVSWYQQALGQGPQFIFQYYEEEERQRGNFPDRFSGHQFPNYSSELNVNALLLGDSALYLCASSLQGVPNQPQHFGDGTRLSIL.

V and J are TRBV11-2 and TRBJ2-1; TRBD2 aligns across 9 bases. Germline CDR1 SGHAT, CDR2 FQNNGV. Trimming at V came to 5 bases and at J to 0 bases, leaving 11 bases not matched to a gene. The CDR3 runs 18 residues. The CDR3 DNA is TGTGCCAGCAGCCCCCGAGCGGGAGGCCTGAGCTCCTACAATGAGCAGTTCTTC. As protein: CASSPRAGGLSSYNEQFF.

The V call is TRBV5-1, the J call TRBJ1-2; 8 nucleotides align to TRBD1. The CDR3 is 16 residues long. V trimming: 4 bases; J trimming: 3 bases; junction bases outside the gene matches: 11. The germline gives CDR1 SGHRS, CDR2 YFSETQ. CDR3 DNA: TGCGCCAGCAGCCAAACCAGGACAGGGACGGACTATGGCTACACCTTC. Residues: CASSQTRTGTDYGYTF.